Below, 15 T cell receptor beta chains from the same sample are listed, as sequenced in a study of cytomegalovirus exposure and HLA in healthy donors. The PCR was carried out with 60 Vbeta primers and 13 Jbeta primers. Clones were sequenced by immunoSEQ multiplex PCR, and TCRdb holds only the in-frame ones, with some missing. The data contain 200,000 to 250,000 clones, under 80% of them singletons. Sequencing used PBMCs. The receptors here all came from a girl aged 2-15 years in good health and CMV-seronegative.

This CDR3 is CASSFSGGSDQPQHF. In DNA, the CDR3 is TGTGCCAGCAGCTTTTCAGGGGGTTCGGATCAGCCCCAGCATTTT. The chain couples TRBV7-8 to TRBJ1-5; 7 bases are a match to TRBD1. Per the germline V gene, CDR1 is SGHVS and CDR2 is FQNEAQ. V dropped 3 bases and J dropped 5; count of bases not matched to a gene: 7. The CDR3 has 15 residues.

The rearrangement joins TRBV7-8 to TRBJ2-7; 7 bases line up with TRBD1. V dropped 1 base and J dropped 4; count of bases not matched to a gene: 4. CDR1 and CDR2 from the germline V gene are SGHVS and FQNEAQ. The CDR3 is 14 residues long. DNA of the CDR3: TGTGCCAGCAGCTTAGACAGGGGCGGGTACGAGCAGTACTTC. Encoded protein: CASSLDRGGYEQYF.

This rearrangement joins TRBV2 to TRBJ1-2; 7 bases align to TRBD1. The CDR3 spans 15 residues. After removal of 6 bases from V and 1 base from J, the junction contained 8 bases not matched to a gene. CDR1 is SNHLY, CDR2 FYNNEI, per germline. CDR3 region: CASRETGAINYGYTF. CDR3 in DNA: TGTGCCAGCAGAGAAACAGGGGCTATTAACTATGGCTACACCTTC.

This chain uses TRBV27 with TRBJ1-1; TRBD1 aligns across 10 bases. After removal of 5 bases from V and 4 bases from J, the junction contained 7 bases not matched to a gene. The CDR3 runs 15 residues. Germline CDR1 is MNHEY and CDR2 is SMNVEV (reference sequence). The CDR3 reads CASSMTGGMGTEAFF. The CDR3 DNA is TGTGCCAGCAGTATGACAGGGGGCATGGGCACTGAAGCTTTCTTT.

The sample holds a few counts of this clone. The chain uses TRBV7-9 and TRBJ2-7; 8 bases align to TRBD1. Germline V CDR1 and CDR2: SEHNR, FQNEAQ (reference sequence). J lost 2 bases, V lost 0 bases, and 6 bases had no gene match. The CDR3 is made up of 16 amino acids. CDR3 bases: TGTGCCAGCAGCTTAGCGTTGGGACAGGTGGCCTACGAGCAGTACTTC. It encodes CASSLALGQVAYEQYF. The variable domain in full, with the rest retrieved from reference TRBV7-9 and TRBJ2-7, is DTGVSQNPRHKITKRGQNVTFRCDPISEHNRLYWYRQTLGQGPEFLTYFQNEAQLEKSRLLSDRFSAERPKGSFSTLEIQRTEQGDSAMYLCASSLALGQVAYEQYFGPGTRLTVT.

CDR3 sequence reads: CAISAGADSNQPQHF. The CDR3 DNA is TGTGCCATCAGTGCAGGGGCGGACAGCAATCAGCCCCAGCATTTT. V and J are TRBV10-3 and TRBJ1-5, with TRBD1 as a possible D gene (6 bases). Germline CDR1 reads ENHRY; CDR2 reads SYGVKD. V shed 4 bases and J shed 1 base, with 11 bases lying between them. The CDR3 covers 15 residues.

CDR3 bases: TGTGCCAGCTCACCCAATACAGGGGATAATGGCTACACCTTC. Translated: CASSPNTGDNGYTF. The genes are TRBV18 and TRBJ1-2, with TRBD1 identical over 7 bases. The CDR3 is 14 residues long. V dropped 3 bases and J dropped 6; count of bases not matched to a gene: 7. Germline V gene lookup returns CDR1 KGHSH and CDR2 LQKENI.

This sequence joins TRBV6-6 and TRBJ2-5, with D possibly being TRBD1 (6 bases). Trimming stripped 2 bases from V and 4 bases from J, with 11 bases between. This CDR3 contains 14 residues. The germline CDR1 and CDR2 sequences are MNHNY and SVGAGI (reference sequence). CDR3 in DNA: TGTGCCAGCAGTTACGTAACAGGGTCAGAGACCCAGTACTTC. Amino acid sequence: CASSYVTGSETQYF.

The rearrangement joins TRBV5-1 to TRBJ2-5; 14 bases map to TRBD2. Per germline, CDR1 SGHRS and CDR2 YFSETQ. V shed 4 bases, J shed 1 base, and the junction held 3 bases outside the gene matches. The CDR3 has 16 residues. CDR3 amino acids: CASSRGTSGGQETQYF. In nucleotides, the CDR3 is TGCGCCAGCAGCCGTGGGACTAGCGGGGGCCAAGAGACCCAGTACTTC.

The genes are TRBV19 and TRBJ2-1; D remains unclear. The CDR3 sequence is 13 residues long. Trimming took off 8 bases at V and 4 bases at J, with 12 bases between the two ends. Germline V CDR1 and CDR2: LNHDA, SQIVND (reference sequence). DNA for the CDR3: TGTGCCAGTTCTTCTACGATATACAATGAGCAGTTCTTC. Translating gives CASSSTIYNEQFF.

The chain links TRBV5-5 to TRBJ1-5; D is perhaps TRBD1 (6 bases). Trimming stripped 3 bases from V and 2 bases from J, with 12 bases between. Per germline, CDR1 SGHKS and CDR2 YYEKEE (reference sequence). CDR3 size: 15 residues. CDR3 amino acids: CASSWGKGGNQPQHF. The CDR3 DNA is TGTGCCAGCAGCTGGGGGAAGGGGGGCAATCAGCCCCAGCATTTT. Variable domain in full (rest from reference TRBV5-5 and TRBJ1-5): DAGVTQSPTHLIKTRGQQVTLRCSPISGHKSVSWYQQVLGQGPQFIFQYYEKEERGRGNFPDRFSARQFPNYSSELNVNALLLGDSALYLCASSWGKGGNQPQHFGDGTRLSIL.

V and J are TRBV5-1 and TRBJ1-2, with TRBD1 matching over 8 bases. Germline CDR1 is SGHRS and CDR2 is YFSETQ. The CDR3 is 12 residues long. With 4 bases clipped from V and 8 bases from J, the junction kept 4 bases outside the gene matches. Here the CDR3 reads CASSQGAEGYTF. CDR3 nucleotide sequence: TGCGCCAGCAGCCAGGGGGCTGAGGGCTACACCTTC.

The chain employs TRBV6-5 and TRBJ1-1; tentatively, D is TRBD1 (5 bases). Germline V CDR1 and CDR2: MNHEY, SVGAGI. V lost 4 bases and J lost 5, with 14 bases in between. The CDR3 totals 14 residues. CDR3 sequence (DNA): TGTGCCAGCAGTTCCCCCCGGAGGGGAACTGAAGCTTTCTTT. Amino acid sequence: CASSSPRRGTEAFF.

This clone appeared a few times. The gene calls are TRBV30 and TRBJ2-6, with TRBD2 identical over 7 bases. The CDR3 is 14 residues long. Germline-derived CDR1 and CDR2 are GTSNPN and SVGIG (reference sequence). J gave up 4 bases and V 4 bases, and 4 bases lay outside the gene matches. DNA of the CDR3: TGTGCCTGGAAAGGCGGGAGCGGGGCCAACGTCCTGACTTTC. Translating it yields CAWKGGSGANVLTF.

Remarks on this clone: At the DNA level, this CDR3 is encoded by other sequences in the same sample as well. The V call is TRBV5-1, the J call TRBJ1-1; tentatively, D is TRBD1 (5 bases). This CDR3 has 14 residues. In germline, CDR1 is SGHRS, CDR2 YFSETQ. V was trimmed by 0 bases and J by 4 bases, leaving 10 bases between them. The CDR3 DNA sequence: TGCGCCAGCAGCTTGGGGGGCGGGGGCACTGAAGCTTTCTTT. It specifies CASSLGGGGTEAFF.